This TCR beta chain was captured by sequencing in a study of PD-1 blockade in classical Hodgkin lymphoma. Worth noting for this clone: Its cognate antigen is unknown.

Data came from immunoSEQ multiplex PCR; TCRdb stores just in-frame clones and leaves some out. Among about 58,000 clones listed, around 93% were seen once. Study results and limitations: Newly diagnosed patients were said to have less baseline TCR diversity than healthy donors did.

Each patient experienced a relapse that followed autologous stem cell transplantation, and brentuximab vedotin exposure varied. Reported best responses ranged across complete response, partial response or progressive disease. V lost 2 bases, J lost 2 bases, and 9 bases lay in between. CDR3 length: 14 amino acids. CDR1 and CDR2 (germline): MDHEN, SYDVKM. The sequence was collected from a human donor with classical Hodgkin lymphoma. The chain employs TRBV28 and TRBJ1-2; weak D call: TRBD1 (5 bases). Sequencing used peripheral blood mononuclear cells (PBMCs), obtained before the second cycle of nivolumab. The CDR3 DNA follows: TGTGCCAGCAGTTTAAACAGGAGGAACTATGGCTACACCTTC. Amino acids: CASSLNRRNYGYTF.